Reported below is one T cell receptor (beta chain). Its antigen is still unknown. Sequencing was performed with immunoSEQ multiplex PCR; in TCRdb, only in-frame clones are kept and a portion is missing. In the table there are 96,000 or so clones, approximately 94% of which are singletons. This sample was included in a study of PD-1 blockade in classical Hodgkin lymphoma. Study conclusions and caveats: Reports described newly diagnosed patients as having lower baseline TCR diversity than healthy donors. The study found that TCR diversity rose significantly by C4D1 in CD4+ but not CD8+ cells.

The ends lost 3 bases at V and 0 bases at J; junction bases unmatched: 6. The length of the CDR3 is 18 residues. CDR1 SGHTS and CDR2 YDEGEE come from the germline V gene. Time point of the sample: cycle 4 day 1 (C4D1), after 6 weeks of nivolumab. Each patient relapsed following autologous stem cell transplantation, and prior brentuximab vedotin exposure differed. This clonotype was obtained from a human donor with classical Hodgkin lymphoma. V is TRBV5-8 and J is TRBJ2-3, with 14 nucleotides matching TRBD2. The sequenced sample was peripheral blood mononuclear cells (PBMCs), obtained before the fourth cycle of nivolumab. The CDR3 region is CASSSGLAGGDSTDTQYF. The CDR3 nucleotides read TGTGCCAGCAGCTCAGGACTAGCGGGAGGAGATAGCACAGATACGCAGTATTTT. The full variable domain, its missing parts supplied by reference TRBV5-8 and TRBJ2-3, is EAGVTQSPTHLIKTRGQQATLRCSPISGHTSVYWYQQALGLGLQFLLWYDEGEERNRGNFPPRFSGRQFPNYSSELNVNALELEDSALYLCASSSGLAGGDSTDTQYFGPGTRLTVL.